The 18 T cell receptor beta chains below come from one sample, sequenced in a study of T cells in Graves' hyperthyroidism and ophthalmopathy. Amplified regions were TCR beta CDR3 sequences from RNA transcripts. First-round RT-PCR targeting the TCR CDR3 was performed with the HTBI primer set. One entry per CDR3 protein results from TCRdb running MiXCR on the multiplex PCR reads. This table holds 700,000 or so distinct CDR3 sequences, about 14% found once. The sample was blood. Every receptor here comes from a woman between 50 and 59 years old with Graves' ophthalmopathy.

In its sample, this clonotype was seen many times. The V call is TRBV7-3, the J call TRBJ2-1; 10 nucleotides agree with TRBD2. Losses at the gene ends were 4 bases for V and 5 bases for J; bases not matched to a gene: 5. The germline V gene encodes CDR1 SGHTA and CDR2 FQGTGA. This CDR3 has 15 residues. CDR3 region: CASSSLSGRNNEQFF. The CDR3 DNA sequence: TGTGCCAGCAGCTCCCTTAGCGGGAGGAACAATGAGCAGTTCTTC. Variable domain in full (rest from reference TRBV7-3 and TRBJ2-1): GAGVSQTPSNKVTEKGKYVELRCDPISGHTALYWYRQSLGQGPEFLIYFQGTGAADDSGLPNDRFFAVRPEGSVSTLKIQRTERGDSAVYLCASSSLSGRNNEQFFGPGTRLTVL.

Notes on this clonotype: This may be a read error, as it is one base from a much larger clone. V gene TRBV28 combines with J gene TRBJ2-5, with 8 bases aligning to TRBD2. Per germline, CDR1 MDHEN and CDR2 SYDVKM. The CDR3 is 15 amino acids. In nucleotides, the CDR3 is TGTGCCAGCAGTGCACTAGCGGAGGGCCAAGAGACCCAGTGCTTC. This codes for CASSALAEGQETQCF.

This clonotype was counted a single time. Just one base apart from a much larger clone, this may be a read error. This sequence joins TRBV28 and TRBJ2-3; 8 positions agree with TRBD2. The CDR3 runs 16 residues. Germline loops: CDR1 MDHEN, CDR2 SYDVKM. After removal of 4 bases from V and 6 bases from J, the junction contained 12 bases not matched to a gene. CDR3 DNA: TGTGCCAGCAGTTGGCCGAGCGGGGGAGGGGCGGATACGCAGTATTTT. Its translation: CASSWPSGGGADTQYF.

This clonotype has at least ten counts. The genes are TRBV20-1 and TRBJ1-2; 7 bases line up with TRBD1. The CDR3 is 18 amino acids. Germline V CDR1 and CDR2: DFQATT, SNEGSKA (reference sequence). With 0 bases clipped from V and 1 base from J, the junction kept 14 bases outside the gene matches. Here the CDR3 reads CSARDPKWDSRVNYGYTF. As DNA, the CDR3 is TGCAGTGCTAGAGACCCAAAATGGGACAGTCGCGTTAACTATGGCTACACCTTC.

At least ten counts were recorded for this clonotype. The rearrangement links TRBV27 to TRBJ1-1; the D is unclear. The CDR3 sequence is 14 residues long. Germline CDR1 MNHEY, CDR2 SMNVEV (reference sequence). V was clipped by 7 bases and J by 3 bases, with 15 bases between them. The CDR3 reads CASMRVSRYTEAFF. The CDR3 DNA follows: TGTGCCAGCATGAGAGTAAGCAGGTACACTGAAGCTTTCTTT.

At least ten counts were recorded for this clonotype. One end of the junction varies from germline; a read error may be responsible. CDR3 protein: CASSLSADTQYF. The DNA for the CDR3 is TGTGCCAGCAGCTTATCTGCAGATACGCAGTATTTT. V gene TRBV27 combines with J gene TRBJ2-3; D call uncertain. The CDR3 covers 12 residues. CDR1 and CDR2 (germline): MNHEY, SMNVEV (reference sequence).

This clonotype appeared a few times. V is TRBV7-9 and J is TRBJ2-7; D might be TRBD1 (5 bases). V was trimmed by 2 bases and J by 5 bases, leaving 10 bases between them. The CDR3 length is 13 residues. Germline lookup yields CDR1 SEHNR and CDR2 FQNEAQ (reference sequence). CDR3 loop: CASSLRGPHEQYF. Written as DNA, the CDR3 is TGTGCCAGCAGCTTAAGGGGCCCCCACGAGCAGTACTTC. Full variable domain (outside the CDR3, taken from reference TRBV7-9 and TRBJ2-7): DTGVSQNPRHKITKRGQNVTFRCDPISEHNRLYWYRQTLGQGPEFLTYFQNEAQLEKSRLLSDRFSAERPKGSFSTLEIQRTEQGDSAMYLCASSLRGPHEQYFGPGTRLTVT.

The chain uses TRBV25-1 and TRBJ2-7; tentatively, D is TRBD1 (6 bases). CDR1 and CDR2 from the germline V gene are MGHDK and SYGVNS. V lost 3 bases and J 2 bases, leaving 11 bases between the germline ends. The CDR3 loop spans 14 amino acids. CDR3 residues: CASSDVRDTYEQYF. The CDR3 DNA is TGTGCCAGCAGTGATGTCCGGGACACCTACGAGCAGTACTTC.

This clonotype was seen at least ten times. The chain employs TRBV20-1 and TRBJ2-1; TRBD2 aligns across 7 bases. With 3 bases clipped from V and 9 bases from J, the junction kept 11 bases outside the gene matches. CDR1 is DFQATT, CDR2 SNEGSKA, per germline (reference sequence). This CDR3 spans 14 amino acids. CDR3 in DNA: TGCAGTGCTAGGGAGACTAGCCTGGTAGTTGAGCAGTTCTTC. This sequence encodes CSARETSLVVEQFF.

V usage is TRBV20-1 and J usage is TRBJ1-2; D perhaps matches TRBD1 (5 bases). The CDR3 runs to 12 residues. V gave up 1 base and J gave up 7 bases, with 10 bases separating them. The germline V gene encodes CDR1 DFQATT and CDR2 SNEGSKA (reference sequence). In DNA form, the CDR3 reads TGCAGTGCTAGAGTGCCAGGGTTTGGCTACACCTTC. Amino acids: CSARVPGFGYTF.

This clonotype came up many times. The CDR3 nucleotides read TGTGCCAGCACGTCGGGAGGGGAGCCCTACAATGAGCAGTTCTTC. Protein sequence: CASTSGGEPYNEQFF. The chain joins TRBV12-3 or TRBV12-4 to TRBJ2-1, with 8 nucleotides matching TRBD2. CDR3 length equals 15 residues. Losses at the gene ends were 7 bases for V and 2 bases for J; bases not matched to a gene: 7.

CDR3 DNA sequence: TGTGCCAGCAGTGACCTTACCGGGACTACAGATACGCAGTATTTT. Translating it yields CASSDLTGTTDTQYF. V and J are TRBV25-1 and TRBJ2-3; a possible D gene is TRBD2 (6 bases). The germline V gene has CDR1 MGHDK and CDR2 SYGVNS. Trimming cost V 3 bases and J 3 bases, with 13 bases left between them. CDR3 size: 15 residues.

This clonotype showed up many times. V is TRBV12-5 and J is TRBJ2-7, with 8 bases that match TRBD1. Germline V gives CDR1 LGHNT, CDR2 FRNRAP. V dropped 7 bases and J dropped 3; count of bases not matched to a gene: 14. This CDR3 spans 16 amino acids. The CDR3 here is CASAPSQGAALYEQYF. The CDR3 nucleotides are TGTGCTAGTGCCCCTTCGCAGGGGGCGGCCCTCTACGAGCAGTACTTC. The whole variable domain, remainder taken from reference TRBV12-5 and TRBJ2-7, is DARVTQTPRHKVTEMGQEVTMRCQPILGHNTVFWYRQTMMQGLELLAYFRNRAPLDDSGMPKDRFSAEMPDATLATLKIQPSEPRDSAVYFCASAPSQGAALYEQYFGPGTRLTVT.

This clonotype came up many times. J is TRBJ2-7 and V is TRBV7-8, with D perhaps TRBD2 (5 bases). This CDR3 is 16 amino acids long. The ends were cut back, 0 bases at V and 2 bases at J, with 14 bases in the middle. From germline, CDR1 is SGHVS and CDR2 FQNEAQ. CDR3 coding DNA: TGTGCCAGCAGCTTAGCGGAGGCCAGCGTCCCCTACGAGCAGTACTTC. This translates into CASSLAEASVPYEQYF. Filled out from reference TRBV7-8 and TRBJ2-7, the complete variable domain reads GAGVSQSPRYKVAKRGQDVALRCDPISGHVSLFWYQQALGQGPEFLTYFQNEAQLDKSGLPSDRFFAERPEGSVSTLKIQRTQQEDSAVYLCASSLAEASVPYEQYFGPGTRLTVT.

This clonotype was observed at least ten times. The rearrangement joins TRBV5-1 to TRBJ1-5, with D hard to call. Germline V gene lookup returns CDR1 SGHRS and CDR2 YFSETQ. V was shortened by 3 bases and J by 0 bases, with 16 bases between the two germline ends. The CDR3 spans 17 residues. CDR3 nucleotides: TGCGCCAGCAGCTGTGGGTCCAACTTTTATAGCAATCAGCCCCAGCATTTT. It is translated as CASSCGSNFYSNQPQHF.

This clonotype occurred many times. V is TRBV5-1 and J is TRBJ2-5; 8 bases align to TRBD1. This CDR3 contains 14 residues. Germline CDR1 is SGHRS and CDR2 is YFSETQ. Trimming took 4 bases from V and 3 from J; bases not matched to a gene: 5. CDR3 nucleotide sequence: TGCGCCAGCAGCACCAAGACAGGGGAAGAGACCCAGTACTTC. Its protein product is CASSTKTGEETQYF.

This chain connects TRBV7-2 to TRBJ2-3, with 11 bases lining up with TRBD2. The CDR3 sequence is 16 residues long. V lost 4 bases and J lost 5; bases outside the gene matches: 8. Germline CDR1 SGHTA, CDR2 FQGNSA. CDR3 coding DNA: TGTGCCAGCAGCTCGCCACTAGCGGGAGCCGGAGATACGCAGTATTTT. Amino acid sequence: CASSSPLAGAGDTQYF.

This clonotype has a count of ten or more. V gene TRBV20-1 combines with J gene TRBJ2-7, with 7 bases aligning to TRBD2. Trimming at V came to 0 bases and at J to 2 bases, leaving 10 bases not matched to a gene. In germline, CDR1 is DFQATT, CDR2 SNEGSKA (reference sequence). The CDR3 has 16 residues. This CDR3 reads CSARDVRRETTYEQYF. The CDR3 bases are TGCAGTGCTAGAGATGTACGGCGGGAGACCACCTACGAGCAGTACTTC.